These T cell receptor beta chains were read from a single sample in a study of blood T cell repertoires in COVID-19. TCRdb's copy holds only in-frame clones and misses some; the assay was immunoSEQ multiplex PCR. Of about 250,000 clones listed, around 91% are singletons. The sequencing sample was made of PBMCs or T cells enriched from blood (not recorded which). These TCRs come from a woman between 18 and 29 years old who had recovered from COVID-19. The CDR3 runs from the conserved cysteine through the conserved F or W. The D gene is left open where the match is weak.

CDR3 DNA: TGTGCCAGCACGAGGCTCACAGATACGCAGTATTTT
CDR3 protein: CASTRLTDTQYF
J gene: TRBJ2-3
D gene: -
V gene: TRBV28

CDR3 DNA: TGTGCCATCAGTGACCTGGGACTTAGCACAGATACGCAGTATTTT
CDR3 protein: CAISDLGLSTDTQYF
J gene: TRBJ2-3
D gene: -
V gene: TRBV10-3

CDR3 DNA: TGTGCCTGGGACCCAACGGGAGCCGGGGAGCTGTTTTTT
CDR3 protein: CAWDPTGAGELFF
J gene: TRBJ2-2
D gene: -
V gene: TRBV30

CDR3 DNA: TGTGCCACCAGCAGAGATCATTTGTCGGCGAACACCGGGGAGCTGTTTTTT
CDR3 protein: CATSRDHLSANTGELFF
J gene: TRBJ2-2
D gene: -
V gene: TRBV15

CDR3 DNA: TGCGCCAGCAGCTTGAACCGCGACTATGGCTACACCTTC
CDR3 protein: CASSLNRDYGYTF
J gene: TRBJ1-2
D gene: -
V gene: TRBV5-1

CDR3 DNA: TGTGCCAGCAGGGAGGGGGCCTCCTACGAGCAGTACTTC
CDR3 protein: CASREGASYEQYF
J gene: TRBJ2-7
D gene: -
V gene: TRBV6-5

CDR3 DNA: TGTGCCAGCAGCCAAGTTATGACAGGGAGGCAGCCCCAGCATTTT
CDR3 protein: CASSQVMTGRQPQHF
J gene: TRBJ1-5
D gene: TRBD1
V gene: TRBV4-2

CDR3 DNA: TGTGCCAGTAGTATTCAGGCTAGCGGAAGCACAGATACGCAGTATTTT
CDR3 protein: CASSIQASGSTDTQYF
J gene: TRBJ2-3
D gene: TRBD2
V gene: TRBV19

CDR3 DNA: TGCGCCAGCAGCCAAGTATACGGGAACGAGCAGTACTTC
CDR3 protein: CASSQVYGNEQYF
J gene: TRBJ2-7
D gene: -
V gene: TRBV4-1

CDR3 DNA: TGCAGCGTCCGCACAGGGGCAGATACGCAGTATTTT
CDR3 protein: CSVRTGADTQYF
J gene: TRBJ2-3
D gene: TRBD1
V gene: TRBV29-1

CDR3 DNA: TGTGCCAGCAGCCCAATCCGGGCCTACAATGAGCAGTTCTTC
CDR3 protein: CASSPIRAYNEQFF
J gene: TRBJ2-1
D gene: -
V gene: TRBV11-2

CDR3 DNA: TGTGCCAGCAGCTCCGGGACACCGCAAGAGACCCAGTACTTC
CDR3 protein: CASSSGTPQETQYF
J gene: TRBJ2-5
D gene: -
V gene: TRBV5-4

CDR3 DNA: TGTGCCAGCAGGGCAACCGGGACAGGGGGCGACTATGGCTACACCTTC
CDR3 protein: CASRATGTGGDYGYTF
J gene: TRBJ1-2
D gene: TRBD1
V gene: TRBV2

CDR3 DNA: TGTGCCATCAGTGAGGACAGGGGGTTAAGCTCCTATAATTCACCCCTCCACTTT
CDR3 protein: CAISEDRGLSSYNSPLHF
J gene: TRBJ1-6
D gene: TRBD1
V gene: TRBV10-3

CDR3 DNA: TGCGCCAGCAGTTACACTGTAGGGACAGGGGTGGATGAGCAGTTCTTC
CDR3 protein: CASSYTVGTGVDEQFF
J gene: TRBJ2-1
D gene: TRBD1
V gene: TRBV5-1

CDR3 DNA: TGCAGCGTCTCGACTAGGTTGAGTGGTGAGCAGTTCTTC
CDR3 protein: CSVSTRLSGEQFF
J gene: TRBJ2-1
D gene: -
V gene: TRBV29-1

CDR3 DNA: TGTGCCAGCAGTGAAGCCTTGGGGGGGAGCGAAGCTTTCTTT
CDR3 protein: CASSEALGGSEAFF
J gene: TRBJ1-1
D gene: -
V gene: TRBV6-1

CDR3 DNA: TGCAGCGTCCTCGGAGGAGGCACTGAAGCTTTCTTT
CDR3 protein: CSVLGGGTEAFF
J gene: TRBJ1-1
D gene: -
V gene: TRBV29-1

CDR3 DNA: TGTGCCAGCAGCTTCCCCCTCGGGGGAGGAAACACCATATATTTT
CDR3 protein: CASSFPLGGGNTIYF
J gene: TRBJ1-3
D gene: -
V gene: TRBV7-9

CDR3 DNA: TGTGCCAGCAGCTCCCCTCCCGTCTACGAGCAGTACTTC
CDR3 protein: CASSSPPVYEQYF
J gene: TRBJ2-7
D gene: -
V gene: TRBV7-2

CDR3 DNA: TGTGCCAGCCGGGGGGAGGGCAAAAACATTCAGTACTTC
CDR3 protein: CASRGEGKNIQYF
J gene: TRBJ2-4
D gene: TRBD2
V gene: TRBV5-4

CDR3 DNA: TGTGCCACCAGTCCCGAGTCGGGACAGGGGGCGACCGGGGAGCTGTTTTTT
CDR3 protein: CATSPESGQGATGELFF
J gene: TRBJ2-2
D gene: TRBD1
V gene: TRBV24-1

CDR3 DNA: TGCGCCAGCAGCCCGGATTGGGACACCCGTAACTATGGCTACACCTTC
CDR3 protein: CASSPDWDTRNYGYTF
J gene: TRBJ1-2
D gene: -
V gene: TRBV5-1

CDR3 DNA: TGTGCCAGCTCACCATCTAGGGACAGGGGCAGCTATGGCTACACCTTC
CDR3 protein: CASSPSRDRGSYGYTF
J gene: TRBJ1-2
D gene: TRBD1
V gene: TRBV18

CDR3 DNA: TGCAGCGTTAGGGGACAACGGATAAATGAGCAGTTCTTC
CDR3 protein: CSVRGQRINEQFF
J gene: TRBJ2-1
D gene: -
V gene: TRBV29-1

CDR3 DNA: TGCGCCAGCAGCCAGAGCGGGCTCAGCTACGAGCAGTACTTC
CDR3 protein: CASSQSGLSYEQYF
J gene: TRBJ2-7
D gene: -
V gene: TRBV5-1

CDR3 DNA: TGTGCCAGCAGTCTCGGACAGGGAGTCGCTGAAGCTTTCTTT
CDR3 protein: CASSLGQGVAEAFF
J gene: TRBJ1-1
D gene: TRBD1
V gene: TRBV6-5

CDR3 DNA: TGTGCCAGCAGTTTACGGAGCGGGGATACGCAGTATTTT
CDR3 protein: CASSLRSGDTQYF
J gene: TRBJ2-3
D gene: -
V gene: TRBV27

CDR3 DNA: TGTGCCAGCAGTGAAGGACAGGGTGCCTTGTATATTGATGGCTACACCTTC
CDR3 protein: CASSEGQGALYIDGYTF
J gene: TRBJ1-2
D gene: TRBD1
V gene: TRBV2

CDR3 DNA: TGTGCCAGTAGGATGACAGGGAGTAATTCACCCCTCCACTTT
CDR3 protein: CASRMTGSNSPLHF
J gene: TRBJ1-6
D gene: TRBD1
V gene: TRBV19

CDR3 DNA: TGTGCCAGCAGCTTTTCCGGGGGAACAGATACGCAGTATTTT
CDR3 protein: CASSFSGGTDTQYF
J gene: TRBJ2-3
D gene: -
V gene: TRBV7-9

CDR3 DNA: TGTGCCAGCAGTCGGAACACTGAAGCTTTCTTT
CDR3 protein: CASSRNTEAFF
J gene: TRBJ1-1
D gene: -
V gene: TRBV28

CDR3 DNA: TGCGCCAGCAGCCAAGTGCCCCAGGGCCTCGGGGAAAAACTGTTTTTT
CDR3 protein: CASSQVPQGLGEKLFF
J gene: TRBJ1-4
D gene: -
V gene: TRBV4-1

CDR3 DNA: TGCGCCAGCAGCCAAAACCGAGGCCGGACAGGGGCAGGCTATGGCTACACCTTC
CDR3 protein: CASSQNRGRTGAGYGYTF
J gene: TRBJ1-2
D gene: TRBD1
V gene: TRBV4-1

CDR3 DNA: TGTGCCAGCTCAATTCTAGGGGCAGATACGCAGTATTTT
CDR3 protein: CASSILGADTQYF
J gene: TRBJ2-3
D gene: -
V gene: TRBV18

CDR3 DNA: TGTGCCATCAGGAGGGACATTCGCACCGGGGAGCTGTTTTTT
CDR3 protein: CAIRRDIRTGELFF
J gene: TRBJ2-2
D gene: -
V gene: TRBV10-3

CDR3 DNA: TGCGCCAGCAGCTTACAGCAGGGGACGTATCGGGGGGCTGGCTACACCTTC
CDR3 protein: CASSLQQGTYRGAGYTF
J gene: TRBJ1-2
D gene: -
V gene: TRBV5-1

CDR3 DNA: TGCTCGGGAAGGGGGCTATACGAGCAGTACTTC
CDR3 protein: CSGRGLYEQYF
J gene: TRBJ2-7
D gene: TRBD1
V gene: TRBV20-1

CDR3 DNA: TGTGCCAGCAGTGAAGGACGGAGCTCTGGAAACACCATATATTTT
CDR3 protein: CASSEGRSSGNTIYF
J gene: TRBJ1-3
D gene: -
V gene: TRBV6-1

CDR3 DNA: TGCGCCAGCAGCGCGGAGCCAGGGCGCACTGAAGCTTTCTTT
CDR3 protein: CASSAEPGRTEAFF
J gene: TRBJ1-1
D gene: -
V gene: TRBV5-1